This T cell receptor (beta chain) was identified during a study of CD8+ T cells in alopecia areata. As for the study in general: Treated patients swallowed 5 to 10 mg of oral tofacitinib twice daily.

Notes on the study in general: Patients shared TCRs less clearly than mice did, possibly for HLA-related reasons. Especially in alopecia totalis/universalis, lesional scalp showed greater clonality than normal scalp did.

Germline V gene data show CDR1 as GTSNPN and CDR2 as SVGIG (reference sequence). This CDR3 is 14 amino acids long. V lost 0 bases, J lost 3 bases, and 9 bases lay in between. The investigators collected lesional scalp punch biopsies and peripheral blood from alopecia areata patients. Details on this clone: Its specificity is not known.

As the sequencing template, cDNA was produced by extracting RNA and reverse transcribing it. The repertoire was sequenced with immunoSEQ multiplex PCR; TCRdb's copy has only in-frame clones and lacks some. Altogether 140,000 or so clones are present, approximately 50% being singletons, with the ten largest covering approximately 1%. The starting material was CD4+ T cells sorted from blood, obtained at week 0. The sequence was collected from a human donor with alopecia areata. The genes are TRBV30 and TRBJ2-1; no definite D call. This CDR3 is CAWSVTRSYNEQFF. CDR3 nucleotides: TGTGCCTGGAGTGTAACTCGGAGCTACAATGAGCAGTTCTTC.